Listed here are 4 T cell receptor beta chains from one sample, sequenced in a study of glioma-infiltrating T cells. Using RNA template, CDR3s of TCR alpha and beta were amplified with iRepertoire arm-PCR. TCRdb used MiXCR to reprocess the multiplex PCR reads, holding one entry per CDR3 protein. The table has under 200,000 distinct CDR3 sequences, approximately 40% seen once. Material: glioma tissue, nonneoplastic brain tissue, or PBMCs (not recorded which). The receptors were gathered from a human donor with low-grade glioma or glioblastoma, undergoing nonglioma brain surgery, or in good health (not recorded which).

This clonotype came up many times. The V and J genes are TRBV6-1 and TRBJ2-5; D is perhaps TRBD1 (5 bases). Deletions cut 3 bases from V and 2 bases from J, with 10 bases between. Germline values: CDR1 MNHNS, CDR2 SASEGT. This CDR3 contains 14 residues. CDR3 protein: CASSESGRQETQYF. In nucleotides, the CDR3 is TGTGCCAGCAGTGAGTCAGGGCGGCAAGAGACCCAGTACTTC.

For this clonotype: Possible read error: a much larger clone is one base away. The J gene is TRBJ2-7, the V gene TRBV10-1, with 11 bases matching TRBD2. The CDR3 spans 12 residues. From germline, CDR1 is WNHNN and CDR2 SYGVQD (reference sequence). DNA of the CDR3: TGCGCCAGTGGGACTAGCGGCTACGAGAAGTACTTC. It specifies CASGTSGYEKYF.

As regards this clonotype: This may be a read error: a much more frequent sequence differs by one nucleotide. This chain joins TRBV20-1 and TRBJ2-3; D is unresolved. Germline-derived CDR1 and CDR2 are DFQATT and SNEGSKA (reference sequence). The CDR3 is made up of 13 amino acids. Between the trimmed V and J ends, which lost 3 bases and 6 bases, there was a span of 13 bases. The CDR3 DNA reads TGCAGTGCTAGTTATAGTACCTCGGATACGCAGTATTTT. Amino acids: CSASYSTSDTQYF.

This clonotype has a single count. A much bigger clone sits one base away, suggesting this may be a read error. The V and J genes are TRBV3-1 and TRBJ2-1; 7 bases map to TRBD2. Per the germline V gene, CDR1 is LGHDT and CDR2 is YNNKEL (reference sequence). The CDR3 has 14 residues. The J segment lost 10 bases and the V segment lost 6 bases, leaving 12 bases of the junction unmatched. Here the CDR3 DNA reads TGTGCCAGCAGTAGCCAGGCGGGGGAGAAGGAGCAGTTCTTC. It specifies CASSSQAGEKEQFF.